The rows below give T cell receptor beta chains drawn from one sample of a study of beta chain features in type 1 diabetes. The data were produced by immunoSEQ multiplex PCR, yet TCRdb's version contains in-frame clones alone and is incomplete. The sample yields around 200,000 clones, 10% to 15% seen once. Sequenced sample: central memory CD4+ T cells from blood. All receptors derive from a woman under 30 in good health. Each CDR3 is given with its conserved first and last residue. The order of the fields is J gene, D gene, V gene, clone size, CDR3 DNA, CDR3 protein. D genes are given only for firm matches. Not every row has a clone size; where given, it reads once, few, many or a size class.

>TRBJ2-1|TRBD1|TRBV19|-
TGTGCCAGTAGTCTAGGACAGGGGCGCGATGAGCAGTTCTTC
CASSLGQGRDEQFF
>TRBJ2-1|TRBD2|TRBV28|-
TGTGCCAGCAGTTCCCCCGGGACTAGCGGGAACAATGAGCAGTTCTTC
CASSSPGTSGNNEQFF
>TRBJ1-2|-|TRBV28|few
TGTGCCAGCAGTTTATTAAAGGGGCAACGGATGGCCTTC
CASSLLKGQRMAF
>TRBJ2-1|-|TRBV7-2|-
TGTGCCAGCAGCTCCCTTTCGGGAGCACTCTACAATGAGCAGTTCTTC
CASSSLSGALYNEQFF
>TRBJ2-1|TRBD2|TRBV7-3|many
TGTGCCAGCAGCTTAGGGCGGGAGACGAGCCATGAGCAGTTCTTC
CASSLGRETSHEQFF
>TRBJ1-1|-|TRBV15|few
TGTGCCACCAGCAGAGTTGAGGGCGGCACTGAAGCTTTCTTT
CATSRVEGGTEAFF
>TRBJ2-1|TRBD1|TRBV29-1|-
TGCAGCGGGGACAGGGGCAATGAGCAGTTCTTC
CSGDRGNEQFF
>TRBJ2-5|TRBD1|TRBV6-5|few
TGTGCCAGCAGTCCCCAGGACAGGGCCCAAGAGACCCAGTACTTC
CASSPQDRAQETQYF
>TRBJ2-5|TRBD1|TRBV27|few
TGTGCCAGCAGGAGGACAGGCCAAGAGACCCAGTACTTC
CASRRTGQETQYF
>TRBJ2-1|TRBD2|TRBV6-1|-
TGTGCCAGCAGTGAAACATTGGGACTAGCGGGAAACAATGAGCAGTTCTTC
CASSETLGLAGNNEQFF
>TRBJ1-5|-|TRBV6-5|-
TGTGCCACCCGGAGAGGGGAGGCGTTCCAGCCCCAGCATTTT
CATRRGEAFQPQHF
>TRBJ2-7|TRBD2|TRBV5-1|few
TGCGCCAGCAGCCCCGGGACTAGCGGGAGGGCGTCGGGGGAGCAGTACTTC
CASSPGTSGRASGEQYF
>TRBJ2-7|TRBD2|TRBV29-1|-
TGCAGCGTTCCCAAACCGGGAGGCAACTCCTACGAGCAGTACTTC
CSVPKPGGNSYEQYF
>TRBJ2-3|-|TRBV14|-
TGTGCCAGCAGCCGGGGTTGGAGGGATGCAGATACGCAGTATTTT
CASSRGWRDADTQYF
>TRBJ1-5|TRBD1|TRBV30|few
TGTGCCTGGAGTGCCCCTCGGACAGGGAGCAATCAGCCCCAGCATTTT
CAWSAPRTGSNQPQHF
>TRBJ2-3|TRBD2|TRBV30|-
TGTGCCTGGAGTGTATGGGCGGGAGGTGGGACAGATACGCAGTATTTT
CAWSVWAGGGTDTQYF
>TRBJ2-1|TRBD2|TRBV30|few
TGTGCCTGTCACCGAGGACTAGCGGGAGATGGGCCCTACAATGAGCAGTTCTTC
CACHRGLAGDGPYNEQFF
>TRBJ2-1|TRBD2|TRBV28|few
TGTGCCAGCAGTTTATTCGCGGGAGGATCTAATGAGCAGTTCTTC
CASSLFAGGSNEQFF
>TRBJ2-2|-|TRBV9|-
TGTGCCAGCAGCACCAAAGGGCAGGGCGGCACCGGGGAGCTGTTTTTT
CASSTKGQGGTGELFF
>TRBJ2-7|TRBD2|TRBV4-1|few
TGCGCCAGCAGCCAAGATGCCCTAGCGGGAGGGCTACCCAGGGTATCCTACGAGCAGTACTTC
CASSQDALAGGLPRVSYEQYF
>TRBJ2-5|TRBD1|TRBV2|few
TGTGCCAGCAGTGAAGCGAGGACAGGAGGAGAGACCCAGTACTTC
CASSEARTGGETQYF
>TRBJ1-3|-|TRBV5-6|few
TGTGCCAGCAGCTTGAGCGGGATCTCCTCTGGAAACACCATATATTTT
CASSLSGISSGNTIYF